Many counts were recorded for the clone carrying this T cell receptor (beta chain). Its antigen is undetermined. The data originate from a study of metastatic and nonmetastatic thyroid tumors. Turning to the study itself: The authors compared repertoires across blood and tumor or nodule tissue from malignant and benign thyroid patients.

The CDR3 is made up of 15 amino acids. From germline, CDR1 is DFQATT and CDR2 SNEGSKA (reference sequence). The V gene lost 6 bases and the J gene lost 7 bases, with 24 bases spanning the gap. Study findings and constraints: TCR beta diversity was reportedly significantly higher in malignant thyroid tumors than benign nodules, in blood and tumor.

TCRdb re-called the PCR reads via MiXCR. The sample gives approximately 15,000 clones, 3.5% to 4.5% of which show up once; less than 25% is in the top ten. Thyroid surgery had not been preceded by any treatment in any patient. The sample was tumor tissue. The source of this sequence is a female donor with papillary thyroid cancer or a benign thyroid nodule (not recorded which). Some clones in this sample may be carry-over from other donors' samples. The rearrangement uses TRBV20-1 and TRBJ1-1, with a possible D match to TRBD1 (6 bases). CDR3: CSALPRRGRFSEAFF. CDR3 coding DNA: TGCAGTGCGCTACCGAGGCGGGGGCGATTCAGTGAAGCTTTCTTT.